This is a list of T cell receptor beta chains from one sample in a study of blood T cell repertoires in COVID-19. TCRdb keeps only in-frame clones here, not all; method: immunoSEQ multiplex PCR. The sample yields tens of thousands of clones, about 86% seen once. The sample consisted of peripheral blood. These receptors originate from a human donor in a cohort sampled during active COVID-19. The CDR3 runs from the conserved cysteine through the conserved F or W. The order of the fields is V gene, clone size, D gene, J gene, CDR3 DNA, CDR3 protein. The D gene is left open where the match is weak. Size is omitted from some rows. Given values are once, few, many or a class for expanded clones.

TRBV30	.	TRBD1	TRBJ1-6	TGTGCCTGGAGCAGCGGACAGGGGACAGCCCTGGTGGGTTCACCCCTCCACTTT	CAWSSGQGTALVGSPLHF
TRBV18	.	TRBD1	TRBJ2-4	TGTGCCAGCTCACCACGACAGGGATTGGGCATTCAGTACTTC	CASSPRQGLGIQYF
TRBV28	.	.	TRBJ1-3	TGTGCCAGCAGTTTGGGAAACAGGGCCACCATATATTTT	CASSLGNRATIYF
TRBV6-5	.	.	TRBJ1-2	TGTGCCAGCAGTTACGGGTCAGGGAACGACTATGGCTACACCTTC	CASSYGSGNDYGYTF
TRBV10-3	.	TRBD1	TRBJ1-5	TGTGCCATCAGCCAGGGACAGGATCAGCCCCAGCATTTT	CAISQGQDQPQHF
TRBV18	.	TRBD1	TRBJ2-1	TGTGCCAGCTCACCCACCCGGGACAGGGGGGGCAATGAGCAGTTCTTC	CASSPTRDRGGNEQFF
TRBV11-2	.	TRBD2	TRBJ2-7	TGTGCCAGCAGCTCCCTGCGGGGGGCGGCCCACGAGCAGTACTTC	CASSSLRGAAHEQYF
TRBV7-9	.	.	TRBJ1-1	TGTGCCAGCAGCTTAGGACAGCATGAAGCTTTCTTT	CASSLGQHEAFF
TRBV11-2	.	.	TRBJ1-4	TGTGCCAGCAGACTGACCAGGGGTTATGGAGAAAAACTGTTTTTT	CASRLTRGYGEKLFF
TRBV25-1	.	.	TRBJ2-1	TGTGCCAGCAGTGAATTGGGGACTTACCACCACAATGAGCAGTTCTTC	CASSELGTYHHNEQFF
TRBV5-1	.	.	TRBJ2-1	TGCGCCAGCAGCCCTTACTCCTACAATGAGCAGTTCTTC	CASSPYSYNEQFF
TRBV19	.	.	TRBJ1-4	TGTGCCAGTACGCGGGATTCAGAAAAACTGTTTTTT	CASTRDSEKLFF
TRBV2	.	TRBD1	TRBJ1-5	TGTGCCACAAGAAAACAGGGGGCGGGCAATCAGCCCCAGCATTTT	CATRKQGAGNQPQHF
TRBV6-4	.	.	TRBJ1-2	TGTGCCAGCAGTGACGGGTCCGCGGGACACTATGGCTACACCTTC	CASSDGSAGHYGYTF
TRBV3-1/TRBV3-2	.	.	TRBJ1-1	TGTGCCAGCAGCCACGGGGGGGGATTTGGGGACACTGAAGCTTTCTTT	CASSHGGGFGDTEAFF
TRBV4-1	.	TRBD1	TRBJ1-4	TGCGCCAGCAGCCAAGATACGGGACAGGGGGGGTTTTTT	CASSQDTGQGGFF
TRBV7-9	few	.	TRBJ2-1	TGTGCCAGCAGCTTGTCACTAACCTACAATGAGCAGTTCTTC	CASSLSLTYNEQFF
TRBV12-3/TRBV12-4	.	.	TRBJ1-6	TGTGCCAGCAGTTTAGGGACAAGACCCCTCCACTTT	CASSLGTRPLHF
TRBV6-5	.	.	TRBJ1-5	TGTGCCAGCAGCCCCCGGGACATGAGCAATCAGCCCCAGCATTTT	CASSPRDMSNQPQHF
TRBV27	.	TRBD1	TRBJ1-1	TGTGCCAGCAGGCCCTGGGACAGGGGGAACACTGAAGCTTTCTTT	CASRPWDRGNTEAFF
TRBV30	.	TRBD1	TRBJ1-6	TGTGCCTGGAGCCGGACAGGGGGCTATAATTCACCCCTCCACTTT	CAWSRTGGYNSPLHF
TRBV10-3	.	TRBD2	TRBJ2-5	TGTGCCGTCTCCCCCCGAGGGACTAGCGGGGACCAAGAGACCCAGTACTTC	CAVSPRGTSGDQETQYF
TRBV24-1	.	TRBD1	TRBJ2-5	TGTGCCACCAGTGATTCTGCGACAGGGGGCCGAGAGACCCAGTACTTC	CATSDSATGGRETQYF
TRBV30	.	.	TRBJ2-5	TGTGCCTGGCGTTTCAGGGGTCGGGAGACCCAGTACTTC	CAWRFRGRETQYF
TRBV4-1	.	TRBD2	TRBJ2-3	TGCGCCAGCAGCCAAGAAGCTAGCGGGGGGAGATCAGATACGCAGTATTTT	CASSQEASGGRSDTQYF
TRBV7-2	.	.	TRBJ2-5	TGTGCCAGCAGCTTAGGTTCCCAGTCACAAGAGACCCAGTACTTC	CASSLGSQSQETQYF
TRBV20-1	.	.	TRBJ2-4	TGCAGTGCTAGTTCCAGCGAGTCGACCAAAAACATTCAGTACTTC	CSASSSESTKNIQYF
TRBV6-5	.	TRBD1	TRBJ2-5	TGTGCCAGCAGTCGGGACAGGGGTACTCAGACCCAGTACTTC	CASSRDRGTQTQYF
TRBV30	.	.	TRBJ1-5	TGTGCCTGGAGTGGGGCCTCGAGCAATCAGCCCCAGCATTTT	CAWSGASSNQPQHF
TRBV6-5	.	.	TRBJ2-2	TGTGCCAGCAGTTACAGGGGTATGAACACCGGGGAGCTGTTTTTT	CASSYRGMNTGELFF
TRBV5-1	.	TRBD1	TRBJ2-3	TGCGCCAGCAGCGCACAGGGGGCTAGCACAGATACGCAGTATTTT	CASSAQGASTDTQYF
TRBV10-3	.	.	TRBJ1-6	TGTGCCATCAGTGAGTCAGCGAATTCACCCCTCCACTTT	CAISESANSPLHF